This entry features one T cell receptor (beta chain) sequence. Its antigen is still unknown. Sample barcodes and UMIs were carried by the TCR alpha and TCR beta cDNA libraries that 5'RACE generated with constant-segment primers. TCRdb reprocessed the 5' RACE reads with MiXCR, giving one entry per CDR3 protein. The data contain roughly 370,000 distinct CDR3 sequences, about a sixth of them seen just once; the ten biggest clones take up about a fifth. These data come from a study of T-cell memory formation after mild COVID-19. Study results and limitations: Unconfirmed was the SARS-CoV-2 specificity of second-wave clones that peaked on day 37.

V dropped 1 base and J dropped 0 bases, with 13 bases sitting between them. CDR1 and CDR2 (germline): SQVTM, ANQGSEA. The CDR3 extends over 16 amino acids. The chain carries TRBV29-1 and TRBJ2-1, with D hard to call. This clonotype originated in a man aged 18 to 35 who had mild COVID-19 (a few samples of this study predate the infection). Cell type and time point are not known. The sequencing sample was made of PBMCs or a T cell subset sorted from them (not recorded which). The DNA of the CDR3 is TGCAGCGTTGAAGCCCAGACACTGAGCTCCTACAATGAGCAGTTCTTC. It specifies CSVEAQTLSSYNEQFF.